One sample yielded the 28 T cell receptor beta chains listed below, sequenced in a study of OX40 agonist ivuxolimab in advanced cancers. Measured with immunoSEQ multiplex PCR; TCRdb has only the in-frame clones, and not every one. Of around 74,000 clones listed, 84% were seen once; the top ten hold more than 0.5%. The specimen was CD4+ or CD8+ T cells sorted from blood, collected in a trial of the OX40 agonist ivuxolimab. The receptors shown here come from an adult with an advanced solid tumor such as melanoma, head and neck, liver or kidney cancer.

V gene TRBV7-2 combines with J gene TRBJ1-1, with no clear D. Trimming cost V 5 bases and J 5 bases, with 9 bases left between them. Germline V gene sequence: CDR1 SGHTA, CDR2 FQGNSA. CDR3 length: 12 amino acids. CDR3 coding DNA: TGTGCCAGCAGCCGGGCTGGGACTGAAGCTTTCTTT. It specifies CASSRAGTEAFF.

V usage is TRBV27 and J usage is TRBJ2-3; D possibly corresponds to TRBD1 (6 bases). The V end was cut by 3 bases, the J end by 6 bases, with 10 bases between. Looked up from germline, CDR1 is MNHEY and CDR2 is SMNVEV (reference sequence). This CDR3 spans 13 amino acids. The CDR3 protein is CASSFAGVDTQYF. In nucleotides, the CDR3 is TGTGCCAGCAGTTTCGCAGGGGTGGATACGCAGTATTTT.

The chain has TRBV6-5 and TRBJ2-5, with D perhaps TRBD1 (6 bases). The length of the CDR3 is 12 residues. In germline, CDR1 is MNHEY, CDR2 SVGAGI. V lost 10 bases, J lost 1 base, and 10 bases lay in between. This chain's CDR3 is CATYRVQETQYF. CDR3 DNA sequence: TGTGCCACCTACAGGGTCCAAGAGACCCAGTACTTC.

This clone was counted only a few times. The J gene is TRBJ1-6, the V gene TRBV2, with D perhaps matching TRBD1 (5 bases). Germline CDR1 SNHLY, CDR2 FYNNEI. The CDR3 is made up of 15 amino acids. Trimming removed 1 base from V and 7 bases from J, with 11 bases in between. The CDR3 protein is CASSEVREPNSPLHF. The CDR3 DNA is TGTGCCAGCAGTGAAGTCAGGGAGCCGAATTCACCCCTCCACTTT.

This clone has just a few counts. V is TRBV6-1 and J is TRBJ1-5; a weak D match, TRBD1 (5 bases). This CDR3 has 15 residues. The V end was cut by 6 bases, the J end by 6 bases, with 18 bases between. Per germline, CDR1 MNHNS and CDR2 SASEGT. The CDR3 DNA is TGTGCCAGCAGAGCGGGACCGATGACTACTCAGCCCCAGCATTTT. Residues: CASRAGPMTTQPQHF.

This clone has a handful of counts. The chain joins TRBV19 to TRBJ1-2; tentatively, D is TRBD1 (5 bases). This CDR3 spans 18 amino acids. The ends were cut back, 4 bases at V and 3 bases at J, with 24 bases in the middle. In germline, CDR1 is LNHDA, CDR2 SQIVND (reference sequence). The CDR3 spells CASSKGYRDRRMHYGYTF. CDR3 bases: TGTGCCAGTAGTAAGGGCTACCGGGACCGTAGGATGCACTATGGCTACACCTTC.

The V gene is TRBV28, the J gene TRBJ1-1; 10 bases map to TRBD1. The CDR3 is 14 amino acids. Per germline, CDR1 MDHEN and CDR2 SYDVKM. The junction had 2 bases not matched to a gene; V was cut back by 6 bases and J by 1 base. Here the CDR3 DNA reads TGTGCCAGCAGGACAGGGGGCTCGAACACTGAAGCTTTCTTT. It specifies CASRTGGSNTEAFF. Full variable domain (outside the CDR3, taken from reference TRBV28 and TRBJ1-1): DVKVTQSSRYLVKRTGEKVFLECVQDMDHENMFWYRQDPGLGLRLIYFSYDVKMKEKGDIPEGYSVSREKKERFSLILESASTNQTSMYLCASRTGGSNTEAFFGQGTRLTVV.

The rearrangement links TRBV28 to TRBJ1-4; no firm D call. CDR3 length: 18 residues. Germline CDR1 and CDR2: MDHEN and SYDVKM. Trimming took off 6 bases at V and 4 bases at J, with 24 bases between the two ends. The CDR3 protein is CASSRPGHPGQGNEKLFF. The CDR3 DNA is TGTGCCAGCAGCCGGCCCGGGCACCCCGGGCAAGGTAATGAAAAACTGTTTTTT.

This chain uses TRBV18 with TRBJ2-2; D possibly corresponds to TRBD1 (5 bases). The CDR3 has 17 residues. Germline V CDR1 and CDR2: KGHSH, LQKENI. With 3 bases removed from V and 4 bases from J, the gap between germline ends came to 18 bases. The chain's CDR3 is CASSPLDLTAFTGELFF. CDR3 bases: TGTGCCAGCTCACCCCTAGACCTGACAGCATTCACCGGGGAGCTGTTTTTT.

J is TRBJ2-5 and V is TRBV5-4, with no clear D. The length of the CDR3 is 14 residues. The ends were cut back, 3 bases at V and 0 bases at J, with 9 bases in the middle. From germline, CDR1 is SGHNT and CDR2 YYREEE (reference sequence). CDR3 nucleotide sequence: TGTGCCAGCAGCTGGGCGGCGTACCAAGAGACCCAGTACTTC. Its protein product is CASSWAAYQETQYF.

V usage is TRBV5-3 and J usage is TRBJ1-3; the D is unclear. TRBV5-3 is marked as an open reading frame, function uncertain. V gave up 4 bases and J gave up 7 bases, with 21 bases separating them. There are 16 residues in the CDR3. CDR3 coding DNA: TGTGCCAGAAGCGTAAAAGGGCGTAAGAATCGGAACACCATATATTTT. Encoded protein: CARSVKGRKNRNTIYF.

The gene calls are TRBV10-1 and TRBJ2-7, with 9 bases matching TRBD1. CDR3 length: 16 residues. Germline-derived CDR1 and CDR2 are WNHNN and SYGVQD (reference sequence). After removal of 6 bases from V and 3 bases from J, the junction contained 12 bases not matched to a gene. The CDR3 coding sequence is TGCGCCAGCAGCCCCCCCCCAGGGACAGGGTTCTACGAGCAGTACTTC. Translating it yields CASSPPPGTGFYEQYF.

This clone was seen a single time. The rearrangement links TRBV5-8 to TRBJ2-7, with 16 bases matching TRBD2. Per the germline V gene, CDR1 is SGHTS and CDR2 is YDEGEE. The CDR3 is made up of 17 amino acids. With V trimmed by 3 bases and J by 6 bases, 9 bases remained unmatched. The CDR3 loop reads CASSSTGTSGGGREQYF. CDR3 bases: TGTGCCAGCAGCTCCACCGGGACTAGCGGGGGGGGCCGCGAGCAGTACTTC.

V usage is TRBV6-5 and J usage is TRBJ1-5; D is unresolved. Per germline, CDR1 MNHEY and CDR2 SVGAGI. V gave up 3 bases and J gave up 2 bases, with 11 bases separating them. This CDR3 spans 15 amino acids. CDR3 sequence reads: CASSYGNDGNQPQHF. For the CDR3, the DNA is TGTGCCAGCAGTTATGGGAACGATGGCAATCAGCCCCAGCATTTT.

V and J are TRBV29-1 and TRBJ2-1; TRBD2 agrees at 7 bases. Germline V lookup: CDR1 SQVTM, CDR2 ANQGSEA. V dropped 3 bases and J dropped 5; count of bases not matched to a gene: 4. The CDR3 is 13 residues long. The CDR3 DNA sequence: TGCAGCGTTGACCGTCTAGCGGACAATGAGCAGTTCTTC. Protein: CSVDRLADNEQFF.

V and J are TRBV6-1 and TRBJ2-3; D ambiguous. V was trimmed by 6 bases and J by 0 bases, leaving 7 bases between them. Looked up from germline, CDR1 is MNHNS and CDR2 is SASEGT. The CDR3 consists of 13 residues. CDR3 nucleotides: TGTGCCAGCAGGGTCCAGAGCACAGATACGCAGTATTTT. It encodes CASRVQSTDTQYF.

This sequence joins TRBV6-6 and TRBJ1-1, with D perhaps matching TRBD1 (5 bases). The CDR3 covers 13 residues. V gave up 6 bases and J gave up 1 base, with 9 bases separating them. Per the germline V gene, CDR1 is MNHNY and CDR2 is SVGAGI (reference sequence). CDR3 sequence (DNA): TGTGCCAGCAGAACCGGGACGAACACTGAAGCTTTCTTT. It specifies CASRTGTNTEAFF.

The chain uses TRBV6-5 and TRBJ2-2, with 8 bases aligning to TRBD1. V shed 10 bases and J 4 bases; nucleotides not matched to a gene: 8. Germline-derived CDR1 and CDR2 are MNHEY and SVGAGI. The CDR3 contains 14 residues. The CDR3 DNA follows: TGTGCCACCTTAACAGGGGGTCGCACCGGGGAGCTGTTTTTT. Its translation: CATLTGGRTGELFF.

The chain joins TRBV5-8 to TRBJ1-3; D might be TRBD1 (6 bases). The length of the CDR3 is 15 residues. Trimming took 9 bases from V and 2 from J, leaving 18 bases between them. In germline, CDR1 is SGHTS, CDR2 YDEGEE. The CDR3 sequence is CATKNRVITGNTIYF. As DNA, the CDR3 is TGTGCCACCAAAAACAGGGTTATAACTGGAAACACCATATATTTT.

J is TRBJ1-5 and V is TRBV6-5; D is possibly TRBD1 (6 bases). Germline CDR1 reads MNHEY; CDR2 reads SVGAGI. V shed 7 bases and J shed 6 bases, with 16 bases lying between them. This CDR3 has 14 residues. The CDR3 DNA reads TGTGCCAGCACGTCGGGGGCTGGTAGTCAGCCCCAGCATTTT. Protein: CASTSGAGSQPQHF.

The rearrangement uses TRBV7-8 and TRBJ2-2; 7 nucleotides line up with TRBD1. Germline V gives CDR1 SGHVS, CDR2 FQNEAQ. The CDR3 is 15 amino acids. J lost 6 bases, V lost 7 bases, and 11 bases had no gene match. CDR3 sequence reads: CASTQRTQGAGELFF. The CDR3 nucleotides are TGTGCCAGCACCCAGAGAACTCAGGGGGCCGGGGAGCTGTTTTTT.

This clone was seen a handful of times. The J gene is TRBJ2-7, the V gene TRBV6-5, with TRBD1 as a possible D gene (6 bases). The germline V and J ends were trimmed by 6 bases and 0 bases, with 12 bases remaining between them. There are 14 residues in the CDR3. CDR1 is MNHEY, CDR2 SVGAGI, per germline. CDR3 sequence reads: CASRVQGSSYEQYF. The CDR3 DNA is TGTGCCAGCAGGGTACAGGGATCCTCCTACGAGCAGTACTTC.

J is TRBJ2-1 and V is TRBV7-9; a possible D gene is TRBD2 (5 bases). Trimming cost V 2 bases and J 0 bases, with 8 bases left between them. The length of the CDR3 is 15 residues. Germline CDR1 is SEHNR and CDR2 is FQNEAQ (reference sequence). DNA for the CDR3: TGTGCCAGCAGCTTACGTAGCGCCTCCTACAATGAGCAGTTCTTC. Translated, it gives CASSLRSASYNEQFF. Full variable domain (remainder filled in from reference TRBV7-9 and TRBJ2-1): DTGVSQNPRHKITKRGQNVTFRCDPISEHNRLYWYRQTLGQGPEFLTYFQNEAQLEKSRLLSDRFSAERPKGSFSTLEIQRTEQGDSAMYLCASSLRSASYNEQFFGPGTRLTVL.

This chain links TRBV18 with TRBJ1-5; D remains unclear. V was trimmed by 10 bases and J by 4 bases, leaving 20 bases between them. The germline V gene encodes CDR1 KGHSH and CDR2 LQKENI. The CDR3 extends over 15 amino acids. The chain's CDR3 is CANLKRATGNQPQHF. In DNA, the CDR3 is TGTGCCAACTTAAAAAGGGCGACTGGTAATCAGCCCCAGCATTTT.

This clone was observed a single time. V is TRBV4-1 and J is TRBJ2-7; 8 positions agree with TRBD2. CDR3 size: 15 residues. Germline CDR1 reads MGHRA; CDR2 reads YSYEKL. The junction had 8 bases not matched to a gene; V was cut back by 7 bases and J by 0 bases. DNA of the CDR3: TGCGCCAGCACTCGTGGCGGGGGGTCCTCCTACGAGCAGTACTTC. This encodes CASTRGGGSSYEQYF.

This chain uses TRBV7-2 with TRBJ1-5; 7 bases match TRBD1. V gave up 4 bases and J gave up 4 bases; unmatched junction bases: 1. CDR1 is SGHTA and CDR2 is FQGNSA in the germline V gene. The CDR3 length is 13 residues. The CDR3 nucleotides are TGTGCCAGCAGCTGGGACAGAAATCAGCCCCAGCATTTT. This codes for CASSWDRNQPQHF.

At least ten counts were recorded for this clone. This rearrangement joins TRBV20-1 to TRBJ1-2; D is ambiguous. Germline CDR1 DFQATT, CDR2 SNEGSKA (reference sequence). This CDR3 is built from 10 residues. The CDR3 DNA sequence: TGCAGCGTCGATCGTGATGGCTACACCTTC. Protein product: CSVDRDGYTF.

This chain links TRBV19 with TRBJ2-4; 8 bases map to TRBD1. This CDR3 contains 15 residues. Per germline, CDR1 LNHDA and CDR2 SQIVND (reference sequence). The V segment lost 8 bases and the J segment 0 bases; nucleotides outside the gene matches: 6. CDR3 DNA: TGTGCCAGTCAAGACAGGGGACTAGCCAAAAACATTCAGTACTTC. Translating it yields CASQDRGLAKNIQYF.